Below are 11 T cell receptor beta chains sequenced from a single sample in a study of T cell repertoires in cytomegalovirus infection. TCRdb analysed the reads with MiXCR anew, one entry per CDR3 protein. The profile shows approximately 190,000 distinct CDR3 sequences, 8% to 10% of them singletons. Sequencing was carried out using PBMCs. The receptors stem from a human donor in good health (CMV status not recorded). Some clones in this sample may be carry-over from other donors' samples.

This clonotype was counted many times. This rearrangement joins TRBV28 to TRBJ2-7; D not resolved. The CDR3 contains 14 residues. Germline CDR1 MDHEN, CDR2 SYDVKM. Between the trimmed V and J ends, which lost 7 bases and 1 base, there was a span of 14 bases. Written as DNA, the CDR3 is TGTGCCAGCATTCAGAACGGCCCATCCTACGAGCAGTACTTC. Encoded protein: CASIQNGPSYEQYF.

This clonotype was counted only a few times. The V and J genes are TRBV27 and TRBJ1-6; 7 nucleotides match TRBD1. The CDR3 has 15 residues. The germline CDR1 and CDR2 sequences are MNHEY and SMNVEV (reference sequence). The V segment lost 6 bases and the J segment 6 bases; nucleotides outside the gene matches: 8. The CDR3 coding sequence is TGTGCCAGCAGAGGACCACAGGGGCGTAATTCACCCCTCCACTTT. Translating gives CASRGPQGRNSPLHF.

The sample holds many counts of this clonotype. This chain links TRBV28 with TRBJ2-5, with no clear D. Trimming pared 4 bases from V and 8 bases from J, leaving 11 bases between. Germline V lookup: CDR1 MDHEN, CDR2 SYDVKM. This CDR3 comprises 12 residues. Here the CDR3 DNA reads TGTGCCAGCAGTTCGGCCGCGCTAACCCAGTACTTC. This sequence encodes CASSSAALTQYF.

The chain is built from TRBV28 and TRBJ1-2; D is perhaps TRBD1 (6 bases). Germline loops: CDR1 MDHEN, CDR2 SYDVKM. The CDR3 is made up of 14 amino acids. Between the trimmed V and J ends, which lost 7 bases and 4 bases, there was a span of 16 bases. The CDR3 nucleotides are TGTGCCAGCACCCCCCCGGGGGCGGCCTATGGCTACACCTTC. Protein product: CASTPPGAAYGYTF.

This clonotype turned up a few times. J is TRBJ1-1 and V is TRBV12-3 or TRBV12-4; 10 bases map to TRBD1. CDR3 length: 15 amino acids. J gave up 6 bases and V 4 bases, and 8 bases lay outside the gene matches. The CDR3 DNA sequence: TGTGCCAGCAGTTCGGGCCTGGGACAGGGGTCTGAAGCTTTCTTT. Its translation is CASSSGLGQGSEAFF.

This clonotype was seen repeatedly, ten times or more. This CDR3 is CASSHGTGVYEQYF. For the CDR3, the DNA is TGTGCCAGCAGCCATGGGACAGGCGTTTACGAGCAGTACTTC. This chain joins TRBV7-2 and TRBJ2-7; TRBD1 agrees at 8 bases. V was clipped by 5 bases and J by 4 bases; unmatched bases: 7. CDR1 and CDR2 (germline): SGHTA, FQGNSA. This CDR3 comprises 14 residues.

The chain carries TRBV5-1 and TRBJ1-1; the match to TRBD1 covers 7 bases. Germline loops: CDR1 SGHRS, CDR2 YFSETQ. This CDR3 has 14 residues. Losses at the gene ends were 2 bases for V and 2 bases for J; bases not matched to a gene: 3. The CDR3 protein is CASSLNRGNTEAFF. In nucleotides, the CDR3 is TGCGCCAGCAGCTTAAACAGGGGCAACACTGAAGCTTTCTTT.

A remark on this clonotype: At one end, the junction sequence differs from germline, possibly due to a read error. The chain employs TRBV7-9 and TRBJ1-2; D is unresolved. The CDR3 is 14 residues long. CDR1 SEHNR and CDR2 FQNEAQ come from the germline V gene (reference sequence). CDR3 protein: CSSSQNHRNYGYTF. The CDR3, as DNA: TGTTCCAGCAGCCAAAACCACCGAAACTATGGCTACACCTTC.

Many counts were recorded for this clonotype. The chain carries TRBV5-1 and TRBJ2-6; no clear D. Trimming took 0 bases from V and 0 from J, leaving 7 bases between them. The CDR3 loop spans 16 amino acids. The germline CDR1 and CDR2 sequences are SGHRS and YFSETQ. The CDR3 sequence is CASSLALSSGANVLTF. The CDR3 bases are TGCGCCAGCAGCTTGGCCCTTAGCTCTGGGGCCAACGTCCTGACTTTC.

This clonotype was seen many times. V usage is TRBV28 and J usage is TRBJ2-6; weak D call: TRBD1 (5 bases). The CDR3 loop spans 19 amino acids. Germline V gene sequence: CDR1 MDHEN, CDR2 SYDVKM. The V gene lost 5 bases and the J gene lost 0 bases, with 20 bases spanning the gap. The chain's CDR3 is CASSTPQVTQGSGANVLTF. The CDR3 DNA follows: TGTGCCAGCAGTACACCACAGGTGACTCAAGGCTCTGGGGCCAACGTCCTGACTTTC.

V and J are TRBV14 and TRBJ2-7, with D perhaps being TRBD1 or TRBD2 (5 bases each). Per germline, CDR1 SGHDN and CDR2 FVKESK. Trimming removed 1 base from V and 5 bases from J, with 9 bases in between. This CDR3 comprises 13 residues. The CDR3 is CASSQGGADEQYF. The CDR3 DNA reads TGTGCCAGCAGCCAAGGAGGGGCGGACGAGCAGTACTTC.